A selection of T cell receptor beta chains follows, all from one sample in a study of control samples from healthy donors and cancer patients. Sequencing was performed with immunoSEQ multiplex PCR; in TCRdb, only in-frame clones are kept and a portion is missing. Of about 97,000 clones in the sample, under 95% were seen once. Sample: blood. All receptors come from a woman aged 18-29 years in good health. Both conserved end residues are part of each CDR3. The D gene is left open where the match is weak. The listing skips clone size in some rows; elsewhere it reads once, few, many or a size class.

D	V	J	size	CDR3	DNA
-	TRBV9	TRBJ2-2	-	CASGAGQTVAGELFF	TGTGCCAGTGGGGCGGGACAGACCGTGGCCGGGGAGCTGTTTTTT
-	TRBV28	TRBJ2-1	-	CASSHSPTPSSYNEQFF	TGTGCCAGCAGTCATTCCCCCACTCCCAGCTCCTACAATGAGCAGTTCTTC
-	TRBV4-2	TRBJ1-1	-	CASSQVGNQGGIRTEAFF	TGTGCCAGCAGCCAAGTAGGTAATCAGGGCGGAATAAGGACTGAAGCTTTCTTT
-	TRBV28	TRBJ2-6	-	CASSPQGSGANVLTF	TGTGCCAGCAGTCCTCAGGGGTCTGGGGCCAACGTCCTGACTTTC
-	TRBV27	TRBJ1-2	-	CASSMTANYGYTF	TGTGCCAGCAGTATGACGGCTAACTATGGCTACACCTTC
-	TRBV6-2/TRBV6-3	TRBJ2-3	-	CASSYSDTQYF	TGTGCCAGCAGTTACTCGGATACGCAGTATTTT
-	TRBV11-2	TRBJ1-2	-	CASSPDRTDDKRNYGYTF	TGTGCCAGCAGCCCAGACCGGACAGACGATAAGCGTAACTATGGCTACACCTTC
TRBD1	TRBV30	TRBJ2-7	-	CAWSVWGQGSHEQYF	TGTGCCTGGAGTGTATGGGGACAGGGTTCCCACGAGCAGTACTTC
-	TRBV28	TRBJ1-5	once	CASSPTNGRGQHF	TGTGCCAGCAGTCCGACGAATGGTCGGGGGCAGCATTTT
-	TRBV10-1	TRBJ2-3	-	CASSELAEPTQYF	TGCGCCAGCAGTGAATTAGCGGAGCCAACGCAGTATTTT
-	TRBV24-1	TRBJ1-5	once	CATSDPRAASNQPQHF	TGTGCCACCAGTGATCCCCGGGCAGCTTCAAATCAGCCCCAGCATTTT
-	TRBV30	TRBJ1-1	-	CAWSVIWNTEAFF	TGTGCCTGGAGTGTCATTTGGAACACTGAAGCTTTCTTT
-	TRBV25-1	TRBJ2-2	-	CASSESTASGELFF	TGTGCCAGCAGTGAATCAACCGCCAGCGGGGAGCTGTTTTTT
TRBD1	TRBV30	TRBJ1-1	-	CAWSARTGDLEAFF	TGTGCCTGGAGCGCCCGGACAGGTGACTTGGAAGCTTTCTTT
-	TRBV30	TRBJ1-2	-	CAWSVKGWQEVNGYTF	TGTGCCTGGAGTGTAAAAGGTTGGCAGGAGGTTAATGGCTACACCTTC
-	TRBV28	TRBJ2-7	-	CASSYPGSYEQYF	TGTGCCAGCAGTTATCCGGGCTCCTACGAGCAGTACTTC
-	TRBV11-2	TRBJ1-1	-	CASSLCMGCEAFF	TGTGCCAGCAGCTTATGTATGGGTTGTGAAGCTTTCTTT
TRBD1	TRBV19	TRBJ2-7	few	CASSTGQGYEQYF	TGTGCCAGTAGTACGGGACAGGGTTACGAGCAGTACTTC
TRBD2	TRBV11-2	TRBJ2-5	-	CASRSGGSGGTETQYF	TGTGCCAGCAGATCCGGGGGTAGCGGGGGGACCGAGACCCAGTACTTC
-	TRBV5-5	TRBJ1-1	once	CASSEGGGWTEAFF	TGTGCCAGCAGCGAGGGAGGTGGGTGGACTGAAGCTTTCTTT
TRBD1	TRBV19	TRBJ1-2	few	CASSMSTGGVLDGYTF	TGTGCCAGTAGTATGTCTACAGGGGGTGTTTTAGATGGCTACACCTTC